These 12 T cell receptor beta chains were all obtained from the same sample, sequenced in a study of T cell changes during pregnancy in multiple sclerosis (dated by TCRdb to the late 2010s). To prepare the library, the immunoSEQ multiplex PCR assay was applied. TCRdb stores this immuneACCESS table with in-frame sequences only. Part of the clones is absent; in the studies checked, under half of the shortfall reflects unresolved V genes, and no reason is known for the rest. This sample gives fewer than 85,000 clones in total; almost 95% of them show up just once. The ten largest clones take up about 2.2% of the sample. The sequencing used peripheral blood, collected before pregnancy. These receptors all stem from a female donor with multiple sclerosis, enrolled in a pregnancy study.

The V call is TRBV30, the J call TRBJ1-2; 11 nucleotides agree with TRBD1. From germline, CDR1 is GTSNPN and CDR2 SVGIG (reference sequence). The trim removed 1 base at V and 4 bases at J, leaving 5 bases unmatched. The CDR3 length is 15 residues. The CDR3 loop reads CAWSGTGGSAYGYTF. The CDR3 nucleotides are TGTGCCTGGAGTGGGACAGGGGGCTCGGCCTATGGCTACACCTTC.

This clone was counted once. The chain carries TRBV29-1 and TRBJ1-2; TRBD1 might be the D (6 bases). The V gene's germline CDR1 is SQVTM and CDR2 ANQGSEA. V lost 4 bases and J 7 bases, leaving 16 bases between the germline ends. The CDR3 runs 13 residues. The CDR3 sequence: CSVVGGSGGGYTF. The CDR3 DNA reads as TGCAGCGTTGTAGGGGGATCGGGAGGTGGCTACACCTTC.

This chain connects TRBV11-3 to TRBJ2-7; TRBD1 aligns across 8 bases. Germline values: CDR1 SGHNT, CDR2 YENEEA. The CDR3 covers 16 residues. The V segment lost 6 bases and the J segment 1 base; nucleotides outside the gene matches: 11. The CDR3 DNA reads TGTGCCAGCAGTCCGTGGGGCGGGACAGGTTCCTACGAGCAGTACTTC. It specifies CASSPWGGTGSYEQYF.

The CDR3 sequence is CATSRVRTQDTQYF. The CDR3 nucleotides read TGTGCCACCAGCAGAGTCCGTACTCAAGATACGCAGTATTTT. The chain is built from TRBV15 and TRBJ2-3, with no clear D. Germline V gene sequence: CDR1 LNHNV, CDR2 YYDKDF (reference sequence). The CDR3 consists of 14 residues. V was clipped by 1 base and J by 5 bases, with 10 bases between them. Drawing the rest from reference TRBV15 and TRBJ2-3, the complete variable domain is DAMVIQNPRYQVTQFGKPVTLSCSQTLNHNVMYWYQQKSSQAPKLLFHYYDKDFNNEADTPDNFQSRRPNTSFCFLDIRSPGLGDTAMYLCATSRVRTQDTQYFGPGTRLTVL.

This clone was seen a single time. The chain carries TRBV6-5 and TRBJ2-1, with 9 bases lining up with TRBD1. CDR1 MNHEY and CDR2 SVGAGI come from the germline V gene. The CDR3 loop spans 14 amino acids. Losses at the gene ends were 4 bases for V and 4 bases for J; bases not matched to a gene: 2. CDR3 sequence: CASSFGTGYNEQFF. The CDR3 DNA reads as TGTGCCAGCAGTTTCGGGACAGGGTACAATGAGCAGTTCTTC.

The rearrangement links TRBV19 to TRBJ1-1, with 8 bases lining up with TRBD1. Trimming removed 6 bases from V and 2 bases from J; junction bases left unmatched: 8. In germline, CDR1 is LNHDA, CDR2 SQIVND (reference sequence). The CDR3 has 15 residues. CDR3 protein: CASRDSTGGNTEAFF. CDR3 DNA: TGTGCCAGTAGGGACTCAACAGGGGGAAACACTGAAGCTTTCTTT.

The gene calls are TRBV19 and TRBJ2-6; D possibly corresponds to TRBD2 (7 bases). Germline lookup yields CDR1 LNHDA and CDR2 SQIVND (reference sequence). The V gene lost 5 bases and the J gene lost 6 bases, with 17 bases spanning the gap. This CDR3 has 16 amino acids. This chain's CDR3 is CASSPVAGAPANVLTF. In DNA form, the CDR3 reads TGTGCCAGTAGTCCAGTGGCGGGGGCCCCGGCCAACGTCCTGACTTTC. Combining the CDR3 with reference TRBV19 and TRBJ2-6 gives the whole variable domain DGGITQSPKYLFRKEGQNVTLSCEQNLNHDAMYWYRQDPGQGLRLIYYSQIVNDFQKGDIAEGYSVSREKKESFPLTVTSAQKNPTAFYLCASSPVAGAPANVLTFGAGSRLTVL.

The chain links TRBV6-1 to TRBJ1-5, with D hard to call. Germline V CDR1 and CDR2: MNHNS, SASEGT. The CDR3 loop spans 12 amino acids. Trimming stripped 1 base from V and 7 bases from J, with 5 bases between. The CDR3 spells CASSEGSQPQHF. In nucleotides, the CDR3 is TGTGCCAGCAGTGAAGGAAGCCAGCCCCAGCATTTT.

The V gene is TRBV20-1, the J gene TRBJ2-1; no clear D gene. V lost 3 bases and J 5 bases, leaving 5 bases between the germline ends. CDR1 is DFQATT and CDR2 is SNEGSKA in the germline V gene (reference sequence). The CDR3 has 11 residues. CDR3 residues: CSARPNNEQFF. Here the CDR3 DNA reads TGCAGTGCTAGGCCTAACAATGAGCAGTTCTTC.

The chain employs TRBV25-1 and TRBJ2-1; 14 nucleotides line up with TRBD2. CDR3 size: 16 residues. V lost 3 bases to trimming and J lost 8 bases; unmatched junction nucleotides: 6. Germline CDR1 and CDR2: MGHDK and SYGVNS. CDR3 in DNA: TGTGCCAGCAGTGATCGTGGGACTAGCGGGAGCGATGAGCAGTTCTTC. Protein: CASSDRGTSGSDEQFF.

Comments on this clone: The junction departs from the called germline gene at one end, perhaps through a read error. This sequence joins TRBV7-7 and TRBJ2-1; tentative D call: TRBD1 (6 bases). Germline CDR1 SSHAT, CDR2 FNYEAQ (reference sequence). This CDR3 is 13 amino acids long. CDR3 loop: CASSATGLHEQFF. In DNA form, the CDR3 reads TGTGCTAGCAGCGCCACAGGGCTGCATGAGCAGTTCTTC.

The rearrangement joins TRBV25-1 to TRBJ1-3; the D gene is possibly TRBD1 (6 bases). V lost 5 bases and J 0 bases, leaving 11 bases between the germline ends. This CDR3 is built from 15 residues. CDR1 MGHDK and CDR2 SYGVNS come from the germline V gene. DNA for the CDR3: TGTGCCAGCAGTATCCGGGACACCTCTGGAAACACCATATATTTT. This translates into CASSIRDTSGNTIYF.